Reported below is one TCR beta chain. Its antigen is not identified. This sample stems from a study of cytotoxic CD8 clonotypes in ibrutinib-treated CLL. Using immunoSEQ multiplex PCR, the repertoire was profiled, and TCRdb retains in-frame clones only, with some absent. The sample contains some 8,000 clones, 65% to 85% of which appear only once. Broader study findings: Among the clonotypes, public ones were uncommon and contracted or held stable on treatment. The times at which samples were taken varied between sustained-remission and progressing patients.

This CDR3 comprises 12 residues. The V gene lost 2 bases and the J gene lost 8 bases, with 9 bases spanning the gap. Germline-derived CDR1 and CDR2 are LNHDA and SQIVND (reference sequence). The source of this sequence is a human donor with chronic lymphocytic leukemia. The V gene is TRBV19, the J gene TRBJ1-1; D is unclear. Specimen: PBMCs, collected before ibrutinib treatment. CDR3: CASSILQGEAFF. The CDR3 DNA reads TGTGCCAGTAGTATATTACAAGGGGAAGCTTTCTTT. The variable domain in full, completed from reference TRBV19 and TRBJ1-1, reads DGGITQSPKYLFRKEGQNVTLSCEQNLNHDAMYWYRQDPGQGLRLIYYSQIVNDFQKGDIAEGYSVSREKKESFPLTVTSAQKNPTAFYLCASSILQGEAFFGQGTRLTVV.